This entry concerns a single TCR beta chain. The data originate from a study of T cell clones after liver transplantation. About the study: Immunosuppression withdrawal was tried within 2 years after liver transplantation in this trial. Until 12-24 months post-transplant, subjects got standard immunosuppression and no induction.

Sequenced by immunoSEQ multiplex PCR; TCRdb stores in-frame clones only, minus some. This table has 55,000 to 75,000 clones, 70% to 80% appearing once. Germline V CDR1 and CDR2: SEHNR, FQNEAQ (reference sequence). V was shortened by 5 bases and J by 0 bases, with 8 bases between the two germline ends. The CDR3 runs to 15 residues. The TCR was taken from a human patient who received a liver transplant. Some T cells may trace back to the graft donor. V gene TRBV7-9 combines with J gene TRBJ2-6, with D possibly called TRBD1 or TRBD2 (5 bases each). Material: CD4+ T cells from blood, obtained at the 15-month timepoint. The CDR3 DNA is TGTGCCAGCAGCCCTGGGGGCTCTGGGGCCAACGTCCTGACTTTC. As protein: CASSPGGSGANVLTF.